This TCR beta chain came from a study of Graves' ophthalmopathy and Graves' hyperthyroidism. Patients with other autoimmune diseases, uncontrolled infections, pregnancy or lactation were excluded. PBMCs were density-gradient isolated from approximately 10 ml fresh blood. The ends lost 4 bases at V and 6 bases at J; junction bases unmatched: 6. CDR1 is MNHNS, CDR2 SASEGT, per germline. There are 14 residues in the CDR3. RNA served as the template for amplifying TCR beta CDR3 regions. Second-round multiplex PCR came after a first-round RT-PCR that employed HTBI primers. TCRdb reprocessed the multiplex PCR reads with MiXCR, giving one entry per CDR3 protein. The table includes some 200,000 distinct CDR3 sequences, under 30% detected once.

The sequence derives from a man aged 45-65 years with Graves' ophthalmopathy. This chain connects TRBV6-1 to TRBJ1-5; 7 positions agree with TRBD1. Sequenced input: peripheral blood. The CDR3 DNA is TGTGCCAGCAGTGGAACAGGGGTCCGTCAGCCCCAGCATTTT. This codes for CASSGTGVRQPQHF.